The rows below give T cell receptor beta chains drawn from one sample of a study of cytomegalovirus exposure and HLA in healthy donors. Repertoires were generated with immunoSEQ multiplex PCR, while TCRdb's copy carries only in-frame clones and drops some. Of roughly 120,000 clones listed, roughly 79% are singletons. Sequencing was carried out using PBMCs. These receptors all come from a woman in her 30s in good health and CMV-seronegative. The CDR3 runs from the conserved cysteine through the conserved F or W. The D gene is left open where the match is weak. Some rows mark clone size as missing; the rest say once, few, many or name a class of expanded clone.

clone size | D gene | J gene | V gene | CDR3 protein | CDR3 DNA
. | TRBD2 | TRBJ2-2 | TRBV11-3 | CASSFGTRAGELFF | TGTGCCAGCAGCTTCGGGACTAGAGCCGGGGAGCTGTTTTTT
. | . | TRBJ1-6 | TRBV4-1 | CASSQDRDSSYNSPLHF | TGCGCCAGCAGCCAAGACAGGGATAGCTCCTATAATTCACCCCTCCACTTT
. | TRBD1 | TRBJ2-7 | TRBV5-1 | CASSLGSTGAYEQYF | TGCGCCAGCAGCTTGGGCAGCACAGGGGCCTACGAGCAGTACTTC
. | TRBD2 | TRBJ2-1 | TRBV9 | CASSVGLAGYNEQFF | TGTGCCAGCAGCGTAGGTCTAGCGGGGTACAATGAGCAGTTCTTC
. | TRBD2 | TRBJ2-5 | TRBV11-1 | CASSAGLAGGWETQYF | TGTGCCAGCAGCGCGGGACTAGCGGGAGGGTGGGAGACCCAGTACTTC
few | . | TRBJ1-5 | TRBV28 | CASSYNQPQHF | TGTGCCAGCAGCTATAATCAGCCCCAGCATTTT
. | . | TRBJ2-3 | TRBV27 | CASSLLAVYTDTQYF | TGTGCCAGCAGTTTATTAGCGGTTTACACAGATACGCAGTATTTT
. | . | TRBJ2-7 | TRBV7-2 | CASSPKVWAGDPYEQYF | TGTGCCAGCAGCCCCAAGGTTTGGGCAGGGGATCCCTACGAGCAGTACTTC
once | . | TRBJ1-5 | TRBV19 | CASSIALSNQPQHF | TGTGCCAGTAGTATAGCGTTAAGCAATCAGCCCCAGCATTTT
. | TRBD1 | TRBJ1-2 | TRBV5-6 | CASSFRQGEIGYTF | TGTGCCAGCAGCTTCCGACAGGGGGAGATCGGCTACACCTTC
. | TRBD1 | TRBJ2-5 | TRBV5-4 | CASTFPGTEQETQYF | TGTGCCAGCACCTTCCCCGGGACAGAACAAGAGACCCAGTACTTC
. | TRBD1 | TRBJ2-5 | TRBV6-4 | CASSDSREGRGKTQYF | TGTGCCAGCAGTGACTCCCGGGAAGGCAGGGGGAAAACCCAGTACTTC
. | TRBD1 | TRBJ1-3 | TRBV30 | CAGDRGPTIYF | TGTGCCGGGGACAGGGGACCCACCATATATTTT
. | TRBD1 | TRBJ1-4 | TRBV5-4 | CASSVVGYRGRPSREKLFF | TGTGCCAGCAGTGTTGTCGGGTACAGGGGGCGCCCGTCTAGGGAAAAACTGTTTTTT
. | TRBD1 | TRBJ2-7 | TRBV5-1 | CASSLGNRGSALEQYF | TGCGCCAGCAGCTTGGGGAACAGGGGGTCAGCGCTCGAGCAGTACTTC
. | . | TRBJ2-5 | TRBV19 | CASSIVGSIKETQYF | TGTGCCAGTAGTATAGTGGGCAGCATTAAAGAGACCCAGTACTTC
. | . | TRBJ2-5 | TRBV5-1 | CASSTTQGLGRTQYF | TGCGCCAGCAGCACCACCCAGGGGCTAGGGCGGACCCAGTACTTC
once | . | TRBJ2-1 | TRBV13 | CASSLEGGDSYNEQFF | TGTGCCAGCAGCTTAGAGGGCGGGGACTCCTACAATGAGCAGTTCTTC
. | TRBD2 | TRBJ2-5 | TRBV7-2 | CASSFQSGSRETQYF | TGTGCCAGCAGCTTTCAAAGCGGGAGTCGGGAGACCCAGTACTTC
once | TRBD2 | TRBJ2-7 | TRBV7-2 | CASSLAWGSGKLSEQYF | TGTGCCAGCAGCTTGGCGTGGGGGAGCGGGAAGCTGAGCGAGCAGTACTTC
. | . | TRBJ1-1 | TRBV27 | CASRYSSEAFF | TGTGCCAGCAGGTATTCGTCTGAAGCTTTCTTT
. | TRBD2 | TRBJ2-2 | TRBV19 | CASIKRESTGELFF | TGTGCCAGTATCAAGCGGGAGTCAACCGGGGAGCTGTTTTTT
. | TRBD2 | TRBJ2-3 | TRBV27 | CASRTLAGGSTKSTDTQYF | TGTGCCAGCAGAACTTTGGCGGGAGGTAGTACAAAATCCACAGATACGCAGTATTTT
. | TRBD2 | TRBJ2-1 | TRBV27 | CASSGTSVAYNEQFF | TGTGCCAGCAGTGGGACTAGCGTAGCCTACAATGAGCAGTTCTTC
. | . | TRBJ2-2 | TRBV7-7 | CASSLSSTGELFF | TGTGCTAGCAGCTTATCCTCCACCGGGGAGCTGTTTTTT
. | . | TRBJ1-1 | TRBV6-1 | CASSDRGAVKNTEAFF | TGTGCCAGCAGTGATCGGGGGGCGGTCAAGAACACTGAAGCTTTCTTT
. | TRBD2 | TRBJ2-5 | TRBV2 | CASSATRPSGGGETQYF | TGTGCCAGCAGTGCGACCCGGCCTAGCGGGGGGGGAGAGACCCAGTACTTC
. | . | TRBJ1-2 | TRBV28 | CASSLRGMDGYTF | TGTGCCAGCAGTTTACGGGGGATGGATGGCTACACCTTC
once | TRBD1 | TRBJ2-7 | TRBV11-2 | CASSFPVRGRDEQYF | TGTGCCAGCAGCTTTCCCGTCAGGGGGCGCGACGAGCAGTACTTC
. | . | TRBJ1-1 | TRBV5-1 | CASSLSVNTEAFF | TGCGCCAGCAGCTTATCGGTAAACACTGAAGCTTTCTTT
. | . | TRBJ2-7 | TRBV6-5 | CASSYGTTITYEQYF | TGTGCCAGCAGTTACGGGACAACGATTACCTACGAGCAGTACTTC
few | . | TRBJ2-5 | TRBV21-1 | CASSKYDLRETQYF | TGTGCCAGCAGCAAATATGACTTGCGAGAGACCCAGTACTTC
. | . | TRBJ1-1 | TRBV28 | CASSLAGGSMNTEAFF | TGTGCCAGCAGTTTAGCTGGGGGGTCCATGAACACTGAAGCTTTCTTT
. | TRBD1 | TRBJ1-4 | TRBV9 | CASSSRTGTNEKLFF | TGTGCCAGCAGCTCCCGGACAGGGACTAATGAAAAACTGTTTTTT
. | TRBD1 | TRBJ1-1 | TRBV19 | CASSINDRGEAFF | TGTGCCAGTAGTATAAACGACAGGGGAGAAGCTTTCTTT
. | TRBD2 | TRBJ2-1 | TRBV11-1 | CASRQGLAVTNEQFF | TGTGCCAGCAGACAGGGACTAGCGGTTACTAATGAGCAGTTCTTC
once | TRBD2 | TRBJ2-1 | TRBV4-3 | CASSQGGSSYNEQFF | TGCGCCAGCAGCCAAGGCGGGAGCTCCTACAATGAGCAGTTCTTC
. | . | TRBJ2-7 | TRBV5-1 | CASSPGPSEGEQYF | TGCGCCAGCAGCCCCGGGCCCTCCGAGGGCGAGCAGTACTTC